This entry lists 12 T cell receptor beta chains sequenced from one sample in a study of regulatory T cells in long-lasting Graves disease. Researchers made TCR beta libraries by using iRepertoire HTBI primers and running Arm-PCR on CDR3 regions. TCRdb processed the multiplex PCR reads anew with MiXCR; each CDR3 protein has one entry. The sample contains 300,000 to 400,000 distinct CDR3 sequences, 18% of which appear only once. The time point here: newly diagnosed GD, antithyroid drugs for less than 3 months. Preparation of the TCR library used RNA extracted from PBMCs. The sample was peripheral blood mononuclear cells (PBMCs), taken at new diagnosis, from a patient treated with antithyroid drugs. The receptor set was obtained from a female donor with Graves disease.

The rearrangement joins TRBV20-1 to TRBJ1-1, with D perhaps TRBD1 (5 bases). Germline CDR1 reads DFQATT; CDR2 reads SNEGSKA (reference sequence). Trimming left V 3 bases short and J 1 base short, with 12 bases between. This CDR3 has 14 residues. CDR3 protein: CSASQIGANTEAFF. The DNA for the CDR3 is TGCAGTGCTAGTCAGATCGGGGCGAACACTGAAGCTTTCTTT.

This clonotype was counted ten times or more. The chain joins TRBV6-2 or TRBV6-3 to TRBJ2-5, with TRBD2 matching over 8 bases. The V gene end was trimmed by 6 bases and the J gene end by 1 base; junction bases not matched to a gene: 10. CDR1 MNHEY and CDR2 SVGEGT come from the germline V gene. This CDR3 has 16 residues. CDR3 sequence: CASRGRVAGPQETQYF. The CDR3 DNA follows: TGTGCCAGCAGGGGACGCGTAGCGGGACCCCAAGAGACCCAGTACTTC.

This clonotype was seen repeatedly, ten times or more. The V gene is TRBV12-5, the J gene TRBJ2-5; 11 bases agree with TRBD2. The germline V gene has CDR1 LGHNT and CDR2 FRNRAP. CDR3 length: 14 residues. V lost 6 bases and J lost 4; bases outside the gene matches: 4. Here the CDR3 DNA reads TGTGCTAGTGGGACCGGGACTAGCGGAGAGACCCAGTACTTC. The encoded protein is CASGTGTSGETQYF.

This chain uses TRBV6-1 with TRBJ2-7, with 8 bases lining up with TRBD1. The CDR3 spans 12 residues. CDR1 and CDR2 (germline): MNHNS, SASEGT. With V trimmed by 9 bases and J by 7 bases, 8 bases remained unmatched. CDR3 sequence reads: CASLQGAGEQYF. For the CDR3, the DNA is TGTGCCAGTTTGCAGGGGGCGGGTGAGCAGTACTTC.

The chain links TRBV5-5 to TRBJ2-5; 8 bases match TRBD1. V lost 0 bases, J lost 0 bases, and 4 bases stayed unmatched. The CDR3 contains 16 residues. Germline V gene lookup returns CDR1 SGHKS and CDR2 YYEKEE (reference sequence). CDR3 DNA sequence: TGTGCCAGCAGCTTGGTGGCAGGGGGCGACCAAGAGACCCAGTACTTC. Protein sequence: CASSLVAGGDQETQYF.

This chain uses TRBV10-3 with TRBJ2-2, with 8 positions matching TRBD1. J lost 6 bases, V lost 3 bases, and 6 bases had no gene match. The CDR3 has 15 residues. Germline loops: CDR1 ENHRY, CDR2 SYGVKD. The CDR3 nucleotides read TGTGCCATCAGTGAACTTGACAGGGGACCCGGGGAGCTGTTTTTT. This codes for CAISELDRGPGELFF.

There are many counts of this clonotype. The V and J genes are TRBV24-1 and TRBJ2-7, with D hard to call. Trimming took 2 bases from V and 6 from J, leaving 19 bases between them. The germline gives CDR1 KGHDR, CDR2 SFDVKD. The CDR3 contains 16 residues. CDR3 protein: CATSDSFDTGRSEQYF. CDR3 DNA sequence: TGTGCCACCAGTGATTCCTTCGACACTGGGCGGTCCGAGCAGTACTTC.

This clonotype was recorded at least ten times. This chain connects TRBV28 to TRBJ1-2, with a possible D match to TRBD1 (6 bases). Per germline, CDR1 MDHEN and CDR2 SYDVKM. Trimming stripped 7 bases from V and 5 bases from J, with 23 bases between. The CDR3 has 16 residues. CDR3 nucleotides: TGTGCCAGCACCCCGGGGGGGGACACCACTTATTATGGCTACACCTTC. It codes for CASTPGGDTTYYGYTF.

There are many counts of this clonotype. V usage is TRBV28 and J usage is TRBJ1-2; 7 bases match TRBD1. CDR3 length equals 14 residues. The V gene end was trimmed by 7 bases and the J gene end by 0 bases; junction bases not matched to a gene: 5. Looked up from germline, CDR1 is MDHEN and CDR2 is SYDVKM. The DNA for the CDR3 is TGTGCCAGCACCGGACAGGTAGCTAACTATGGCTACACCTTC. This translates into CASTGQVANYGYTF.

Ten or more counts support this clonotype. This chain joins TRBV24-1 and TRBJ2-7; 10 bases line up with TRBD1. This CDR3 has 15 residues. In germline, CDR1 is KGHDR, CDR2 SFDVKD. The trim removed 3 bases at V and 5 bases at J, leaving 6 bases unmatched. CDR3 amino acids: CATSDTGTGVDEQYF. CDR3 coding DNA: TGTGCCACCAGTGATACCGGGACAGGGGTCGACGAGCAGTACTTC.

This clonotype was observed at least ten times. The chain employs TRBV10-2 and TRBJ1-6, with D tentatively TRBD1 (6 bases). This CDR3 is built from 17 residues. The germline V gene has CDR1 WSHSY and CDR2 SAAADI. The V end lost 2 bases, the J end lost 5 bases, and 16 bases lay between the germline ends. CDR3 nucleotide sequence: TGCGCCAGCAGTGAGCATACCGAGGGGGTGAATAATTCACCCCTCCACTTT. This encodes CASSEHTEGVNNSPLHF.

This clonotype was counted at least ten times. The genes are TRBV29-1 and TRBJ1-2; 7 nucleotides match TRBD1. The CDR3 extends over 12 amino acids. Germline CDR1 reads SQVTM; CDR2 reads ANQGSEA. The trim removed 6 bases at V and 4 bases at J, leaving 5 bases unmatched. In DNA, the CDR3 is TGCAGCGTGGGGGACAGCATCTATGGCTACACCTTC. Translating gives CSVGDSIYGYTF.